The clone carrying this T cell receptor (beta chain) was picked up one time. The antigen remains unidentified. The entry originates in a study of metastatic and nonmetastatic thyroid tumors. Study-wide background: Repertoires from malignant and benign thyroid patients were compared across blood and tumor or nodule tissue. Study outcomes and limitations: In blood and tumor, TCR beta diversity was reportedly significantly higher in malignant thyroid tumors than in benign nodules.

Authors' processing steps: What underpinned the distant-metastasis classifier for papillary thyroid cancer was the set of CDR3 differences across clinicopathological groups. TCRdb re-clonotyped the PCR reads through MiXCR. In this record, the V and J calls reflect TCRdb's handling and not the investigators' own analysis. There are about 28,000 clones in the sample; over 20% occur only once, and more than 12% lies in the top ten. V was shortened by 4 bases and J by 2 bases, with 12 bases between the two germline ends. CDR3 length: 14 amino acids. The germline gives CDR1 SGHRS, CDR2 YFSETQ. Thyroid surgery was preceded by no treatment in any patient.

The source material was blood. This receptor was obtained from a female donor with papillary thyroid cancer or a benign thyroid nodule (not recorded which). Some clones in this sample may be carry-over from other donors' samples. The chain carries TRBV5-1 and TRBJ1-1; unclear D gene. The CDR3 is CASSLAQFNTEAFF. CDR3 in DNA: TGCGCCAGCAGCCTCGCACAGTTTAACACTGAAGCTTTCTTT. Using reference TRBV5-1 and TRBJ1-1 for the parts outside the CDR3, the full variable domain is KAGVTQTPRYLIKTRGQQVTLSCSPISGHRSVSWYQQTPGQGLQFLFEYFSETQRNKGNFPGRFSGRQFSNSRSEMNVSTLELGDSALYLCASSLAQFNTEAFFGQGTRLTVV.